This TCR beta chain was obtained from a study of blood T cell repertoires in COVID-19. The wider study: Some COVID-19 samples were acute and others convalescent; all came from the United States, Italy and Spain.

This CDR3 region has 16 residues. With 6 bases clipped from V and 1 base from J, the junction kept 9 bases outside the gene matches. Per the germline V gene, CDR1 is SGHDN and CDR2 is FVKESK. The assay was immunoSEQ multiplex PCR, and TCRdb's table has in-frame clones only and misses some. The sample consists of around 320,000 clones, 90% of them appearing once. The study recruited people aged about 18 to 90 years across some 23 US areas. The TCR comes from a woman younger than 35 with acute COVID-19. The V call is TRBV14, the J call TRBJ2-3, with TRBD1 identical over 8 bases. The material sequenced was PBMCs or T cells enriched from blood (not recorded which). Here the CDR3 reads CASSQTGGKGTDTQYF. The DNA for the CDR3 is TGTGCCAGCAGTCAAACAGGGGGTAAGGGCACAGATACGCAGTATTTT.